This T cell receptor beta chain stems from a study of glioma-infiltrating T cells. Amplification of TCR alpha and beta CDR3 regions from RNA used iRepertoire nested multiplex PCR. Input was roughly 85-400 ng of tissue mRNA or PBMC total RNA. TCRdb reanalysed the multiplex PCR reads using MiXCR and keeps one entry per CDR3 protein. The sample lists approximately 140,000 distinct CDR3 sequences; about 22% were seen once. This clonotype showed up many times. Its antigen is not identified. Whole-study results and caveats: Above-expected tissue-blood divergence occurred in all gliomas, most in low-grade ones. Tissue and blood shared very few CDR3 sequences.

J gave up 2 bases and V 6 bases, and 9 bases lay outside the gene matches. Germline V CDR1 and CDR2: DFQATT, SNEGSKA (reference sequence). The CDR3 has 14 residues. This receptor was obtained from a human donor with low-grade glioma or glioblastoma, undergoing nonglioma brain surgery, or in good health (not recorded which). The source material was glioma tissue, nonneoplastic brain tissue, or PBMCs (not recorded which). This chain joins TRBV20-1 and TRBJ1-1; TRBD1 matches 7 bases. In DNA form, the CDR3 reads TGCAGTGCACCCCGACAGGGCCTTAACACTGAAGCTTTCTTT. It is translated as CSAPRQGLNTEAFF.